This TCR beta chain was sequenced in a study of beta chain features in type 1 diabetes. General study points: Patients with Type 1 diabetes showed moderately but significantly shorter TCRB CDR3s in all four CD4+ subsets.

Sequenced material consisted of expressed TCRB transcripts (all of the isolated RNA was reverse transcribed). Sequencing used immunoSEQ multiplex PCR; TCRdb keeps in-frame clones, though not all of them. The table includes more than 250,000 clones, about a fifth detected once. The CDR3 totals 15 residues. The V end was cut by 5 bases, the J end by 3 bases, with 13 bases between. Germline V gives CDR1 MGHDK, CDR2 SYGVNS. Concerning this clone: Its antigen is unknown.

The sequence derives from a woman in her thirties or forties with type 1 diabetes. The V call is TRBV25-1, the J call TRBJ2-2; possibly TRBD2 for D (5 bases). The sample taken for sequencing was naive CD4+ T cells from blood. CDR3 residues: CASSPPGFHTGELFF. As DNA, the CDR3 is TGTGCCAGCAGTCCCCCGGGATTTCACACCGGGGAGCTGTTTTTT.